The 10 T cell receptor beta chains below come from one sample, sequenced in a study of regulatory dendritic cells for organ transplantation. Profiling relied on immunoSEQ multiplex PCR, and the TCRdb table lists in-frame clones only, not all of them. The sample lists 25,000 to 30,000 clones, more than 70% occurring once. The sequenced sample consisted of naive CD8+ T cells from blood. Subset given: CD45RA+ naive T cells. Receptors were obtained from a human donor in good health.

This chain uses TRBV6-1 with TRBJ2-1; 7 positions match TRBD1. J gave up 3 bases and V 9 bases, and 5 bases lay outside the gene matches. Germline values: CDR1 MNHNS, CDR2 SASEGT. CDR3 length: 13 amino acids. CDR3 bases: TGTGCCAGTCAGGGGGTTTACTACAATGAGCAGTTCTTC. The encoded protein is CASQGVYYNEQFF.

The chain uses TRBV6-5 and TRBJ2-1, with TRBD2 matching over 10 bases. V was pared by 4 bases and J by 9 bases, with 12 bases of the junction left unmatched. Germline lookup yields CDR1 MNHEY and CDR2 SVGAGI. CDR3 size: 16 residues. CDR3 sequence (DNA): TGTGCCAGCAGTTTGGGTAGCGGGGGGAACCGCGGTGAGCAGTTCTTC. Protein product: CASSLGSGGNRGEQFF.

This clone came up once. The rearrangement uses TRBV6-5 and TRBJ2-1; D is unresolved. This CDR3 has 12 amino acids. Germline V gene sequence: CDR1 MNHEY, CDR2 SVGAGI. V lost 11 bases and J lost 8, with 16 bases in between. The CDR3 DNA is TGTGCCTCTGGGCCGAAGTACTATGAGCAGTTCTTC. Amino acids: CASGPKYYEQFF.

In its sample, this clone was seen once. The CDR3, as DNA: TGCGCCAGCAGCCAAGGGGGGGCTTACTACAATGAGCAGTTCTTC. This codes for CASSQGGAYYNEQFF. The gene calls are TRBV5-1 and TRBJ2-1; D may be TRBD2 (7 bases). V dropped 4 bases and J dropped 3 bases, with 14 bases sitting between them. This CDR3 is 15 amino acids long. Per the germline V gene, CDR1 is SGHRS and CDR2 is YFSETQ.

This clone was detected only once. The rearrangement joins TRBV7-8 to TRBJ2-1; TRBD2 matches 13 bases. The CDR3 is 15 amino acids. The V and J ends lost 5 bases and 10 bases, in that order; junction bases with no gene match: 8. Per germline, CDR1 SGHVS and CDR2 FQNEAQ. The CDR3 is CASSATSGGAREQFF. DNA for the CDR3: TGTGCCAGCAGCGCCACTAGCGGGGGGGCCCGGGAGCAGTTCTTC.

The J gene is TRBJ2-7, the V gene TRBV11-2, with TRBD2 as a possible D gene (5 bases). Germline V gene lookup returns CDR1 SGHAT and CDR2 FQNNGV. This CDR3 is built from 14 residues. The V end was cut by 2 bases, the J end by 6 bases, with 14 bases between. CDR3 sequence: CASSLSGGGIEQYF. The CDR3 DNA follows: TGTGCCAGCAGCTTAAGTGGTGGAGGAATCGAGCAGTACTTC.

The chain recombines TRBV5-1 with TRBJ1-4; 8 nucleotides line up with TRBD1. This CDR3 comprises 17 residues. V was pared by 3 bases and J by 0 bases, with 7 bases of the junction left unmatched. CDR1 and CDR2 (germline): SGHRS, YFSETQ. Here the CDR3 DNA reads TGCGCCAGCAGCTCCGGGACAGGCCTTTCAACTAATGAAAAACTGTTTTTT. Protein: CASSSGTGLSTNEKLFF.

The V gene is TRBV10-1, the J gene TRBJ2-7; TRBD1 might be the D (6 bases). V was clipped by 5 bases and J by 3 bases, with 14 bases between them. This CDR3 region has 14 residues. Germline CDR1 WNHNN, CDR2 SYGVQD (reference sequence). CDR3 region: CASSQGKGYYEQYF. The DNA of the CDR3 is TGCGCCAGCAGTCAGGGGAAGGGGTACTACGAGCAGTACTTC.

This chain connects TRBV28 to TRBJ2-7; 14 bases match TRBD2. The CDR3 runs 18 residues. V dropped 5 bases and J dropped 2; count of bases not matched to a gene: 11. From germline, CDR1 is MDHEN and CDR2 SYDVKM. The CDR3 DNA sequence: TGTGCCAGCAGTCTCCAACGGCGGACTAGCGGGGGGCCCTACGAGCAGTACTTC. It translates to CASSLQRRTSGGPYEQYF.

There are a few counts of this clone. The rearrangement joins TRBV7-9 to TRBJ1-2, with 11 positions matching TRBD1. The CDR3 runs to 13 residues. The germline CDR1 and CDR2 sequences are SEHNR and FQNEAQ (reference sequence). Trimming took 5 bases from V and 5 from J; bases not matched to a gene: 1. The CDR3 DNA sequence: TGTGCCAGCAGCGGACAGGGGGCGTATGGCTACACCTTC. Translating it yields CASSGQGAYGYTF.